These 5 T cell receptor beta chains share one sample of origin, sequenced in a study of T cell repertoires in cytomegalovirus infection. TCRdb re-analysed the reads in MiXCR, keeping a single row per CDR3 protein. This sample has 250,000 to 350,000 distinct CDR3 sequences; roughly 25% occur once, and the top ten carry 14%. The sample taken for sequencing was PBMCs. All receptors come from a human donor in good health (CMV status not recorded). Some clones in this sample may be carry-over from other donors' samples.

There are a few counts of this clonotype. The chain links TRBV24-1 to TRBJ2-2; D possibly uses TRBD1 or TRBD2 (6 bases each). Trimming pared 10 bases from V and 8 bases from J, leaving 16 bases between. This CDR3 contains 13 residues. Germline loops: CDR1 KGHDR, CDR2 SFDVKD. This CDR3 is CATKGGVKGELFF. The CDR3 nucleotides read TGTGCCACTAAGGGGGGAGTCAAAGGGGAGCTGTTTTTT.

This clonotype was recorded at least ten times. CDR3 loop: CASSFLRDRALGEAFF. The CDR3 region has the DNA TGCGCCAGCAGTTTTCTACGGGACAGGGCACTAGGAGAAGCTTTCTTT. This chain links TRBV5-1 with TRBJ1-1, with TRBD1 identical over 9 bases. The length of the CDR3 is 16 residues. In germline, CDR1 is SGHRS, CDR2 YFSETQ. Losses at the gene ends were 5 bases for V and 8 bases for J; bases not matched to a gene: 16.

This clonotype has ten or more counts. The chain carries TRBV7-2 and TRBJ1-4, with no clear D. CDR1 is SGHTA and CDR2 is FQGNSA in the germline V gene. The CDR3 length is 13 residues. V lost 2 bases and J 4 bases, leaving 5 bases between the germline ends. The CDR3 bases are TGTGCCAGCAGCTTACTGGATAATGAAAAACTGTTTTTT. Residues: CASSLLDNEKLFF.

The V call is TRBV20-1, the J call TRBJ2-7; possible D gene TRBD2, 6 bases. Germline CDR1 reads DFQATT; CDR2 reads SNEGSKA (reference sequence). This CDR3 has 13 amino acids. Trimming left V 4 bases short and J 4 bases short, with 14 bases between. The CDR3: CSAKKAGPYEQYF. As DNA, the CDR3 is TGCAGTGCTAAAAAAGCGGGTCCGTACGAGCAGTACTTC.

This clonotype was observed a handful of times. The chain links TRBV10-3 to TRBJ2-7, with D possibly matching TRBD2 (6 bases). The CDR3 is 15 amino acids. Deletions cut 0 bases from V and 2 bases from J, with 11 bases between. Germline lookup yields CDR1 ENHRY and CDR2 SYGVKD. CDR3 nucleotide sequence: TGTGCCATCAGTGAGTCGGTGGAGGGCACCTACGAGCAGTACTTC. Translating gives CAISESVEGTYEQYF.